Presented here are 5 T cell receptor beta chains from one specimen sequenced in a study of blood T cell repertoires in COVID-19. Measured with immunoSEQ multiplex PCR; TCRdb has only the in-frame clones, and not every one. The sample lists more than 200,000 clones, approximately 78% seen once, with approximately 7.6% in the top ten. Input material: peripheral blood. The receptor set was obtained from an elderly woman with COVID-19, enrolled during active disease.

The V call is TRBV5-1, the J call TRBJ1-1; D call uncertain. The V end lost 4 bases, the J end lost 1 base, and 11 bases lay between the germline ends. Germline CDR1 is SGHRS and CDR2 is YFSETQ. There are 14 residues in the CDR3. DNA for the CDR3: TGCGCCAGCAGCGACGGGAATCCGAACACTGAAGCTTTCTTT. Its translation: CASSDGNPNTEAFF.

In this sample, this clone turned up once. The rearrangement uses TRBV2 and TRBJ1-1; D not certain. CDR3 length equals 13 residues. V was shortened by 8 bases and J by 0 bases, with 10 bases between the two germline ends. CDR1 and CDR2 (germline): SNHLY, FYNNEI. The CDR3 reads CASHQEVNTEAFF. The CDR3 region has the DNA TGTGCCAGCCACCAGGAGGTGAACACTGAAGCTTTCTTT. Based on the CDR3 plus reference TRBV2 and TRBJ1-1, the full variable domain is EPEVTQTPSHQVTQMGQEVILRCVPISNHLYFYWYRQILGQKVEFLVSFYNNEISEKSEIFDDQFSVERPDGSNFTLKIRSTKLEDSAMYFCASHQEVNTEAFFGQGTRLTVV.

The chain is built from TRBV7-3 and TRBJ2-3, with 7 bases aligning to TRBD2. The CDR3 is 15 amino acids. V shed 5 bases and J 1 base; nucleotides not matched to a gene: 6. Germline-derived CDR1 and CDR2 are SGHTA and FQGTGA. CDR3 bases: TGTGCCAGCAGCGAGGGCGGGAGTGGCACAGATACGCAGTATTTT. Translated: CASSEGGSGTDTQYF.

CDR3 loop: CASSYSRGSYGYTF. The CDR3 nucleotides are TGTGCCAGCAGTTACTCCCGGGGGAGCTATGGCTACACCTTC. The genes are TRBV6-5 and TRBJ1-2; D possibly corresponds to TRBD1 (5 bases). The CDR3 runs to 14 residues. V lost 0 bases and J 4 bases, leaving 9 bases between the germline ends. Germline CDR1 reads MNHEY; CDR2 reads SVGAGI.

This chain links TRBV2 with TRBJ1-2; 7 bases line up with TRBD1. Germline V lookup: CDR1 SNHLY, CDR2 FYNNEI. The CDR3 is 13 amino acids. Trimming took 4 bases from V and 2 from J; bases not matched to a gene: 1. The CDR3 DNA reads as TGTGCCAGCAGTGGGGACAGCAACTATGGCTACACCTTC. Protein sequence: CASSGDSNYGYTF. Full variable domain (outside the CDR3, taken from reference TRBV2 and TRBJ1-2): EPEVTQTPSHQVTQMGQEVILRCVPISNHLYFYWYRQILGQKVEFLVSFYNNEISEKSEIFDDQFSVERPDGSNFTLKIRSTKLEDSAMYFCASSGDSNYGYTFGSGTRLTVV.